The subject of this entry is one T cell receptor beta chain. J lost 5 bases, V lost 6 bases, and 10 bases had no gene match. The CDR3 has 15 residues. Germline V gene sequence: CDR1 LNHDA, CDR2 SQIVND (reference sequence). The record originates from a study of T cell changes during pregnancy in multiple sclerosis. Using immunoSEQ multiplex PCR, the repertoire was profiled, and TCRdb retains in-frame clones only, with some absent. The sample gives about 40,000 clones, 90% to 95% of which show up once; approximately 0.7% is in the top ten. This specimen consisted of CD4+ T cells from peripheral blood mononuclear cells, obtained before pregnancy. The receptor was derived from a female donor with multiple sclerosis, enrolled in a pregnancy study. The J gene is TRBJ2-3, the V gene TRBV19; 8 nucleotides agree with TRBD2. The CDR3 region is CASSPPRTSGDTQYF. The DNA of the CDR3 is TGTGCCAGTAGCCCTCCTCGAACTAGCGGAGATACGCAGTATTTT.